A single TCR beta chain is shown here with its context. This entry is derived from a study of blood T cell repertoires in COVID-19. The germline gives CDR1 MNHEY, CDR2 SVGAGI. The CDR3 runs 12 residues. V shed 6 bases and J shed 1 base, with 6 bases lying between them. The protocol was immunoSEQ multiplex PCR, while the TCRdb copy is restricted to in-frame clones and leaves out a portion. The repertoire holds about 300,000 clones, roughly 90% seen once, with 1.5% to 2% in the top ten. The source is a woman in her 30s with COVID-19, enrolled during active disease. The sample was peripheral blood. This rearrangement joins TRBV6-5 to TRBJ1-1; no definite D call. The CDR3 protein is CASRDSNTEAFF. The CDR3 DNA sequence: TGTGCCAGCAGAGACTCGAACACTGAAGCTTTCTTT.